A single sample is the source of the 20 T cell receptor beta chains below, sequenced in a study of blood T cells in healthy people across ages (dated by TCRdb to between 2014 and 2016). Preparation of the library involved 5' RACE. Sequencing was carried out with an Illumina HiSeq 2500. A second roughly 7 to 12 cycle PCR used a sample-barcoded 5' primer and a J-beta primer mix. Using fastp at Q25 and MiXCR, TCRdb reprocessed the public reads and kept productive beta chains. Each entry is one CDR3 protein sequence, shown with its most common DNA and genes. A total of around 800,000 distinct CDR3 sequences appear in this sample, 62% of them only once. The ten largest clonotypes hold around a quarter of the sample. Source material: blood. These receptors all stem from a man aged 25 to 40 in good health.

The chain joins TRBV4-2 to TRBJ2-2; D gene uncertain. Germline V lookup: CDR1 LGHNA, CDR2 YNFKEQ. V was shortened by 1 base and J by 4 bases, with 4 bases between the two germline ends. The length of the CDR3 is 13 residues. CDR3 sequence (DNA): TGTGCCAGCAGCCAAGTGTCCACCGGGGAGCTGTTTTTT. Translation gives CASSQVSTGELFF.

This clonotype was seen more than once but under ten times. This chain links TRBV4-1 with TRBJ2-1; D gene uncertain. CDR1 is MGHRA and CDR2 is YSYEKL in the germline V gene. The ends were cut back, 3 bases at V and 0 bases at J, with 12 bases in the middle. The length of the CDR3 is 16 residues. CDR3 in DNA: TGCGCCAGCAGCCACGACTCTAGGAGCTCCTACAATGAGCAGTTCTTC. It yields the protein CASSHDSRSSYNEQFF.

This chain links TRBV10-3 with TRBJ2-1; 8 bases are a match to TRBD1. The CDR3 covers 16 residues. Per germline, CDR1 ENHRY and CDR2 SYGVKD. Trimming took 0 bases from V and 8 from J; bases not matched to a gene: 9. CDR3 coding DNA: TGTGCCATCAGTGAGTCGTCGTGGGACAGGAGGGATGAGCAGTTCTTC. It encodes CAISESSWDRRDEQFF.

The chain uses TRBV20-1 and TRBJ1-2, with 8 bases lining up with TRBD1. The CDR3 has 14 residues. Germline CDR1 and CDR2: DFQATT and SNEGSKA (reference sequence). Trimming took 0 bases from V and 4 from J; bases not matched to a gene: 4. The CDR3 DNA reads as TGCAGTGCTAGAGAAACAGGGGGACCCTATGGCTACACCTTC. Translation gives CSARETGGPYGYTF.

The rearrangement joins TRBV29-1 to TRBJ2-5; D is ambiguous. Germline lookup yields CDR1 SQVTM and CDR2 ANQGSEA. This CDR3 is 13 amino acids long. Trimming shortened V by 4 bases and J by 4 bases, and 13 bases separated the two germline ends. CDR3 bases: TGCAGCGTTGTAAGGGTAAAACCAGAGACCCAGTACTTC. Its protein is CSVVRVKPETQYF.

In this sample, this clonotype turned up a few times. The rearrangement uses TRBV3-1 and TRBJ2-5, with D perhaps matching TRBD2 (6 bases). Germline assignment: CDR1 LGHDT and CDR2 YNNKEL (reference sequence). The CDR3 totals 16 residues. V lost 1 base to trimming and J lost 4 bases, with 16 bases between them. CDR3 DNA: TGTGCCAGCAGCCAAGCGACTAGGTCCTTCGGAGAGACCCAGTACTTC. Its protein is CASSQATRSFGETQYF.

The gene calls are TRBV10-3 and TRBJ2-1; 9 bases are a match to TRBD1. Trimming cost V 4 bases and J 5 bases; bases outside gene matches: 6. The CDR3 consists of 15 residues. Germline values: CDR1 ENHRY, CDR2 SYGVKD. In DNA, the CDR3 is TGTGCCATCAGTGGACAGGGGGGAGCTCACAATGAGCAGTTCTTC. Its protein is CAISGQGGAHNEQFF.

This sequence joins TRBV29-1 and TRBJ1-3; 8 bases agree with TRBD1. The CDR3 runs 16 residues. CDR1 and CDR2 from the germline V gene are SQVTM and ANQGSEA. Losses at the gene ends were 5 bases for V and 2 bases for J; bases not matched to a gene: 11. CDR3 protein: CSVRKRTGGTGNTIYF. The CDR3 DNA reads as TGCAGCGTTCGGAAACGAACAGGGGGGACTGGAAACACCATATATTTT.

The chain uses TRBV11-2 and TRBJ2-5; 11 bases agree with TRBD2. The end of the DNA fits TRBJ2-7 better, so the J call may be wrong. The CDR3 spans 16 residues. The germline V gene encodes CDR1 SGHAT and CDR2 FQNNGV. CDR3 residues: CASSSPTTSGGYEQYF. CDR3 nucleotides: TGTGCCAGCAGCTCCCCGACCACTAGCGGGGGTTACGAGCAGTACTTC.

CDR3 loop: CAIREGADSPLHF. The CDR3 region has the DNA TGTGCCATCAGAGAGGGCGCCGATTCACCCCTCCACTTT. The rearrangement joins TRBV10-3 to TRBJ1-6, with D unresolved. V lost 6 bases, J lost 8 bases, and 11 bases lay in between. From germline, CDR1 is ENHRY and CDR2 SYGVKD. The CDR3 sequence is 13 residues long.

Turning to this clonotype: At one boundary the junction diverges from the germline segment, which might be a read error. This chain connects TRBV5-1 to TRBJ2-1; 8 nucleotides line up with TRBD1. There are 15 residues in the CDR3. Germline assignment: CDR1 SGHRS and CDR2 YFSETQ. CDR3 DNA sequence: TGCGCCAGCAGCTTTCAGGGGGCGCGGACCGGGGAGCTGTTCTTC. Translation gives CASSFQGARTGELFF.

This clonotype was observed a handful of times. The chain combines TRBV6-5 with TRBJ1-6; 7 positions match TRBD1. The junction had 9 bases not matched to a gene; V was cut back by 6 bases and J by 10 bases. The germline gives CDR1 MNHEY, CDR2 SVGAGI. The CDR3 extends over 14 amino acids. The CDR3 sequence is CASSRQGRRSPLHF. CDR3 bases: TGTGCCAGCAGCCGACAGGGCAGAAGATCACCCCTCCACTTT.

The V call is TRBV4-3, the J call TRBJ2-7; 10 nucleotides agree with TRBD1. Germline CDR1 LGHNA, CDR2 YSLEER. The CDR3 is made up of 16 amino acids. V gave up 1 base and J gave up 7 bases; unmatched junction bases: 10. The CDR3 region has the DNA TGCGCCAGCAGCCAAGGCCCGGGACAGGGGCTTAGGGAGCAGTACTTC. Translating gives CASSQGPGQGLREQYF.

As to this clonotype: At one end the junction does not follow the germline gene, possibly because of a read error. This chain joins TRBV4-1 and TRBJ2-5; 9 bases agree with TRBD2. The CDR3 has 17 amino acids. Germline values: CDR1 MGHRA, CDR2 YSYEKL. The CDR3 is CAGSQGSSGVYQETQYF. The CDR3 DNA follows: TGCGCCGGCAGCCAAGGTTCTAGCGGGGTGTACCAAGAGACCCAGTACTTC.

The chain links TRBV6-1 to TRBJ1-5, with D possibly matching TRBD1 (5 bases). The CDR3 length is 15 residues. Germline V lookup: CDR1 MNHNS, CDR2 SASEGT. V was shortened by 6 bases and J by 7 bases, with 19 bases between the two germline ends. CDR3 loop: CASSPGPPPPQPQHF. The DNA for the CDR3 is TGTGCCAGCAGCCCGGGACCGCCTCCCCCACAGCCCCAGCATTTT.

V and J are TRBV15 and TRBJ1-2; possible D gene TRBD1, 6 bases. Per germline, CDR1 LNHNV and CDR2 YYDKDF (reference sequence). The germline V and J ends were trimmed by 2 bases and 4 bases, with 11 bases remaining between them. The CDR3 has 14 residues. For the CDR3, the DNA is TGTGCCACCAGCAGAACAGGGTTCCGCTATGGCTACACCTTC. Its protein is CATSRTGFRYGYTF.

This clonotype was seen repeatedly, ten times or more. The genes are TRBV7-2 and TRBJ2-1, with D tentatively TRBD2 (5 bases). With 0 bases removed from V and 4 bases from J, the gap between germline ends came to 10 bases. The CDR3 totals 15 residues. Germline lookup yields CDR1 SGHTA and CDR2 FQGNSA. The CDR3 DNA reads as TGTGCCAGCAGCTTAGCCCGGGGAGAATACAATGAGCAGTTCTTC. Amino acid sequence: CASSLARGEYNEQFF.

This clonotype was observed once. V gene TRBV7-2 combines with J gene TRBJ2-3, with D possibly being TRBD2 (6 bases). There are 14 residues in the CDR3. Trimming shortened V by 2 bases and J by 6 bases, and 12 bases separated the two germline ends. Germline CDR1 reads SGHTA; CDR2 reads FQGNSA. The CDR3 nucleotides are TGTGCCAGCAGCTTACTGGCGGGGTGGGATACGCAGTATTTT. It codes for CASSLLAGWDTQYF.

J is TRBJ2-1 and V is TRBV20-1; TRBD2 agrees at 10 bases. Trimming took 5 bases from V and 4 from J; bases not matched to a gene: 14. CDR3 length: 17 amino acids. Germline V gene data show CDR1 as DFQATT and CDR2 as SNEGSKA (reference sequence). The CDR3 DNA sequence: TGCAGTGCTGACTCGAGCGGGGGGGCCACCTTGTACAATGAGCAGTTCTTC. It encodes CSADSSGGATLYNEQFF.

The rearrangement links TRBV6-1 to TRBJ2-1, with TRBD2 matching over 10 bases. Germline CDR1 is MNHNS and CDR2 is SASEGT. The CDR3 is made up of 15 amino acids. Trimming at V came to 1 base and at J to 6 bases, leaving 3 bases not matched to a gene. CDR3 sequence (DNA): TGTGCCAGCAGTGAAGGGGCTAGCGGGAGCAATGAGCAGTTCTTC. This codes for CASSEGASGSNEQFF.